The clone carrying this T cell receptor beta chain was seen repeatedly, ten times or more. Its antigen remains unidentified. The sample originates from a study of T cells in Graves' hyperthyroidism and ophthalmopathy. Study-level results: In validation, the model predicted ophthalmopathy. These predictions came a median about 6.2 months before onset. Most clonotypes expanded in thyroid above 0.001 were likewise present in blood.

This CDR3 comprises 14 residues. The V gene end was trimmed by 4 bases and the J gene end by 7 bases; junction bases not matched to a gene: 8. Clinical symptoms, serum thyroxine, TRAb, thyroid ultrasound and orbital computed tomography established diagnosis. What was amplified from RNA transcripts were TCR beta CDR3 regions. The primer set for the first-round RT-PCR of the TCR CDR3 was HTBI. Via MiXCR, TCRdb re-called the multiplex PCR reads, giving one row per CDR3 protein. The table includes some 340,000 distinct CDR3 sequences, around 13% detected once. The chain is built from TRBV12-3 or TRBV12-4 and TRBJ2-5; 8 nucleotides align to TRBD2. Sequenced sample: blood. The sequence was obtained from a middle-aged woman with Graves' ophthalmopathy. The DNA for the CDR3 is TGTGCCAGCAGTTCCTCAGGGGCGGGGGGGACCCAGTACTTC. The encoded protein is CASSSSGAGGTQYF.